The 21 T cell receptor beta chains presented below share a single source sample, sequenced in a study of shared clonotypes between healthy human individuals. Clones were sequenced by immunoSEQ multiplex PCR, and TCRdb holds only the in-frame ones, with some missing. The data show more than 2 million clones, with roughly 95% seen just once and 0.13% held by the top ten. The sequenced sample was naive CD4+ T cells sorted from blood. Subset indicated: CD45RA+ positively selected. The receptors shown here come from a man aged 18 to 30 in good health.

V usage is TRBV30 and J usage is TRBJ1-1, with a tentative D call TRBD1 (6 bases). The CDR3 contains 14 residues. Trimming took 0 bases from V and 4 from J, leaving 12 bases between them. CDR1 is GTSNPN, CDR2 SVGIG, per germline (reference sequence). The CDR3 reads CAWSVGRGGTEAFF. The CDR3 nucleotides are TGTGCCTGGAGTGTGGGCAGGGGAGGCACTGAAGCTTTCTTT.

J is TRBJ1-1 and V is TRBV7-3; tentative D call: TRBD1 (5 bases). Germline loops: CDR1 SGHTA, CDR2 FQGTGA. This CDR3 has 14 amino acids. V was shortened by 4 bases and J by 1 base, with 10 bases between the two germline ends. CDR3 amino acids: CASSSSGGNTEAFF. The CDR3 nucleotides are TGTGCCAGCAGCTCCTCCGGGGGGAACACTGAAGCTTTCTTT.

This clone was recorded once. V gene TRBV10-3 combines with J gene TRBJ1-1; possible D gene TRBD1, 5 bases. The germline gives CDR1 ENHRY, CDR2 SYGVKD. V lost 3 bases to trimming and J lost 2 bases, with 10 bases between them. The CDR3 is made up of 14 amino acids. CDR3 region: CAISDQTANTEAFF. Written as DNA, the CDR3 is TGTGCCATCAGTGACCAGACAGCTAACACTGAAGCTTTCTTT.

The CDR3 nucleotides read TGTGCCAGCAGTGAAGGGCCAGGCACCTATGGCTACACCTTC. Translating gives CASSEGPGTYGYTF. The chain couples TRBV2 to TRBJ1-2; D is ambiguous. Trimming removed 1 base from V and 4 bases from J, with 10 bases in between. Germline CDR1 and CDR2: SNHLY and FYNNEI. The CDR3 spans 14 residues.

CDR3 amino acids: CAWGWGGSYEQYF. CDR3 nucleotides: TGTGCCTGGGGCTGGGGCGGTTCCTACGAGCAGTACTTC. The gene calls are TRBV30 and TRBJ2-7; the D gene is possibly TRBD1 (5 bases). CDR1 is GTSNPN and CDR2 is SVGIG in the germline V gene (reference sequence). The CDR3 spans 13 residues. The V gene lost 5 bases and the J gene lost 1 base, with 12 bases spanning the gap.

Concerning this clone itself: Additional DNA sequences in this sample encode the identical CDR3. The chain combines TRBV7-2 with TRBJ1-5; the D is unclear. The CDR3 consists of 13 residues. Germline CDR1 reads SGHTA; CDR2 reads FQGNSA. The V and J ends lost 1 base and 4 bases respectively, with 5 bases between them. The chain's CDR3 is CASSLVVNQPQHF. The CDR3 DNA sequence: TGTGCCAGCAGCTTAGTCGTTAATCAGCCCCAGCATTTT. Filled out from reference TRBV7-2 and TRBJ1-5, the complete variable domain reads GAGVSQSPSNKVTEKGKDVELRCDPISGHTALYWYRQSLGQGLEFLIYFQGNSAPDKSGLPSDRFSAERTGGSVSTLTIQRTQQEDSAVYLCASSLVVNQPQHFGDGTRLSIL.

This rearrangement joins TRBV4-1 to TRBJ2-7, with TRBD2 identical over 11 bases. Germline V CDR1 and CDR2: MGHRA, YSYEKL. The CDR3 spans 15 residues. V lost 1 base to trimming and J lost 2 bases; unmatched junction nucleotides: 1. CDR3 region: CASSQVLAGAYEQYF. The CDR3, as DNA: TGCGCCAGCAGCCAAGTACTAGCGGGGGCCTACGAGCAGTACTTC.

The rearrangement joins TRBV18 to TRBJ1-2; 8 bases line up with TRBD1. This CDR3 is 13 amino acids long. The germline gives CDR1 KGHSH, CDR2 LQKENI. After removal of 8 bases from V and 2 bases from J, the junction contained 4 bases not matched to a gene. The CDR3 DNA reads as TGTGCCAGCCGGGGACAGGAGAACTATGGCTACACCTTC. It translates to CASRGQENYGYTF.

J is TRBJ1-1 and V is TRBV10-3; D possibly corresponds to TRBD1 (6 bases). Trimming shortened V by 10 bases and J by 1 base, and 13 bases separated the two germline ends. There are 13 residues in the CDR3. Per germline, CDR1 ENHRY and CDR2 SYGVKD. The CDR3 coding sequence is TGTGCCACCGGCGGACAGACGAACACTGAAGCTTTCTTT. It encodes CATGGQTNTEAFF.

The chain employs TRBV2 and TRBJ1-6; 7 bases are a match to TRBD1. The length of the CDR3 is 15 residues. CDR1 and CDR2 from the germline V gene are SNHLY and FYNNEI. Losses at the gene ends were 6 bases for V and 10 bases for J; bases not matched to a gene: 12. CDR3 protein: CASSLVRGEGSPLHF. The DNA for the CDR3 is TGTGCCAGCAGCCTTGTCAGGGGGGAGGGATCACCCCTCCACTTT.

This clone occurred a few times. The chain uses TRBV30 and TRBJ1-5, with D possibly matching TRBD1 (5 bases). The V gene lost 3 bases and the J gene lost 2 bases, with 8 bases spanning the gap. CDR3 length: 13 residues. CDR1 GTSNPN and CDR2 SVGIG come from the germline V gene (reference sequence). The DNA for the CDR3 is TGTGCCTGGAGGGGACGAGGCAATCAGCCCCAGCATTTT. Protein sequence: CAWRGRGNQPQHF.

This sequence joins TRBV25-1 and TRBJ2-7; D is uncertain. Trimming shortened V by 4 bases and J by 5 bases, and 12 bases separated the two germline ends. The CDR3 contains 13 residues. Germline V CDR1 and CDR2: MGHDK, SYGVNS. The CDR3 sequence is CASSGIKLDEQYF. CDR3 DNA sequence: TGTGCCAGCAGTGGGATTAAGCTGGACGAGCAGTACTTC.

V gene TRBV5-8 combines with J gene TRBJ2-2; tentatively, D is TRBD1 (6 bases). The CDR3 runs to 13 residues. The germline V gene has CDR1 SGHTS and CDR2 YDEGEE. V was cut by 5 bases and J by 5 bases, with 10 bases left in between. The CDR3 coding sequence is TGTGCCAGCAGATTCAGGGGAACCGGGGAGCTGTTTTTT. This gives the protein CASRFRGTGELFF. Filled out from reference TRBV5-8 and TRBJ2-2, the complete variable domain reads EAGVTQSPTHLIKTRGQQATLRCSPISGHTSVYWYQQALGLGLQFLLWYDEGEERNRGNFPPRFSGRQFPNYSSELNVNALELEDSALYLCASRFRGTGELFFGEGSRLTVL.

This chain uses TRBV6-6 with TRBJ1-3; D is undetermined. CDR3 size: 16 residues. Germline V lookup: CDR1 MNHNY, CDR2 SVGAGI (reference sequence). With 0 bases removed from V and 0 bases from J, the gap between germline ends came to 9 bases. CDR3 loop: CASSYSYSSSGNTIYF. For the CDR3, the DNA is TGTGCCAGCAGTTACTCATACAGTAGCTCTGGAAACACCATATATTTT.

The chain recombines TRBV4-1 with TRBJ2-4, with a weak D call TRBD2 (5 bases). Germline V gene sequence: CDR1 MGHRA, CDR2 YSYEKL. V lost 2 bases, J lost 1 base, and 12 bases lay in between. The CDR3 sequence is 16 residues long. CDR3 region: CASSQREASAKNIQYF. In DNA, the CDR3 is TGCGCCAGCAGCCAAAGAGAGGCTAGCGCCAAAAACATTCAGTACTTC.

V gene TRBV30 combines with J gene TRBJ2-2, with 7 positions matching TRBD2. Per germline, CDR1 GTSNPN and CDR2 SVGIG (reference sequence). CDR3 length: 14 residues. The V gene end was trimmed by 4 bases and the J gene end by 3 bases; junction bases not matched to a gene: 5. CDR3 amino acids: CAWKAGSYTGELFF. The CDR3 DNA reads TGTGCCTGGAAAGCGGGGAGTTACACCGGGGAGCTGTTTTTT.

This rearrangement joins TRBV9 to TRBJ2-2; tentative D call: TRBD2 (7 bases). Germline V gene data show CDR1 as SGDLS and CDR2 as YYNGEE. V gave up 1 base and J gave up 4 bases, with 23 bases separating them. CDR3 size: 19 residues. CDR3 in DNA: TGTGCCAGCAGCGTAACGTTAGGAGGGGGAGGGCTTGGCACCGGGGAGCTGTTTTTT. Protein product: CASSVTLGGGGLGTGELFF.

V usage is TRBV11-3 and J usage is TRBJ2-1; 7 bases are shared with TRBD1. Trimming removed 1 base from V and 5 bases from J; junction bases left unmatched: 2. Germline assignment: CDR1 SGHNT and CDR2 YENEEA. CDR3 length: 14 amino acids. Here the CDR3 DNA reads TGTGCCAGCAGCTTAGGGGACAGTAACAATGAGCAGTTCTTC. This sequence encodes CASSLGDSNNEQFF. The whole variable domain, filled in from reference TRBV11-3 and TRBJ2-1, reads EAGVVQSPRYKIIEKKQPVAFWCNPISGHNTLYWYLQNLGQGPELLIRYENEEAVDDSQLPKDRFSAERLKGVDSTLKIQPAELGDSAVYLCASSLGDSNNEQFFGPGTRLTVL.

CDR3 sequence reads: CAWSSFSEVFF. DNA for the CDR3: TGTGCCTGGAGTTCGTTCTCTGAGGTTTTCTTT. The genes are TRBV30 and TRBJ1-1; D is unclear. Trimming took 2 bases from V and 13 from J, leaving 14 bases between them. There are 11 residues in the CDR3. The germline gives CDR1 GTSNPN, CDR2 SVGIG (reference sequence).

This chain links TRBV11-2 with TRBJ2-7; TRBD1 matches at 9 bases. The trim removed 5 bases at V and 4 bases at J, leaving 9 bases unmatched. Germline V gives CDR1 SGHAT, CDR2 FQNNGV. The CDR3 has 15 amino acids. CDR3 DNA: TGTGCCAGCAGCCAAGGACAGGGGAGAGGTTACGAGCAGTACTTC. Encoded protein: CASSQGQGRGYEQYF.

The chain uses TRBV7-8 and TRBJ1-5; D not certain. CDR1 is SGHVS and CDR2 is FQNEAQ in the germline V gene. The length of the CDR3 is 13 residues. Trimming left V 2 bases short and J 1 base short, with 3 bases between. The DNA for the CDR3 is TGTGCCAGCAGCTTATTGAGCAATCAGCCCCAGCATTTT. Its protein product is CASSLLSNQPQHF.